One sample yielded the 30 T cell receptor beta chains listed below, sequenced in a study of Ad26.COV2.S vaccination and SARS-CoV-2 variants. The treatment: 15 to 20 received Ad26.COV2.S at low or high dose, single or two shots; roughly 5 received placebo; per-sample allocation not given. Day 63 following the first vaccine or placebo injection was when the samples were taken. The repertoire was sequenced with immunoSEQ multiplex PCR; TCRdb's copy has only in-frame clones and lacks some. Of 380,000 or so clones listed, around 89% were seen once; the top ten hold roughly 5%. The source was peripheral blood, collected in a trial of Ad26.COV2.S vaccine versus placebo. These receptors all come from a person aged 18-65 years who received the Ad26.COV2.S COVID-19 vaccine or a placebo.

The V gene is TRBV7-8, the J gene TRBJ1-1; 9 positions match TRBD1. Unmatched junction bases numbered 10, after V lost 4 bases and J lost 10 bases. The germline gives CDR1 SGHVS, CDR2 FQNEAQ. The CDR3 has 14 residues. The CDR3 nucleotides are TGTGCCAGCAGCTCTAGAGGGGACAGGGAGATAGCTTTCTTT. The encoded protein is CASSSRGDREIAFF.

The rearrangement links TRBV5-1 to TRBJ1-3, with no clear D. The V gene's germline CDR1 is SGHRS and CDR2 YFSETQ. With 5 bases removed from V and 4 bases from J, the gap between germline ends came to 10 bases. The CDR3 is made up of 13 amino acids. In DNA form, the CDR3 reads TGCGCCAGCAGAGGCACTACAGGAAACACCATATATTTT. The encoded protein is CASRGTTGNTIYF.

This clone was counted only a few times. The rearrangement joins TRBV3-1 (or the pseudogene TRBV3-2) to TRBJ1-6, with D perhaps matching TRBD1 (5 bases). This CDR3 has 16 residues. Germline-derived CDR1 and CDR2 are LGHDT and YNNKEL (reference sequence). Deletions cut 5 bases from V and 3 bases from J, with 14 bases between. CDR3 nucleotide sequence: TGTGCCAGCAGCACCTATGGGGGGTACTATAATTCACCCCTCCACTTT. Residues: CASSTYGGYYNSPLHF.

This rearrangement joins TRBV5-1 to TRBJ1-1; 7 bases match TRBD1. This CDR3 region has 13 residues. The germline V gene encodes CDR1 SGHRS and CDR2 YFSETQ. V gave up 0 bases and J gave up 8 bases; unmatched junction bases: 4. CDR3 residues: CASSLEVTGEAFF. The CDR3 region has the DNA TGCGCCAGCAGCTTGGAGGTGACAGGGGAAGCTTTCTTT.

J is TRBJ1-1 and V is TRBV6-5; D gene unclear. This CDR3 contains 14 residues. Germline V CDR1 and CDR2: MNHEY, SVGAGI. With 6 bases removed from V and 7 bases from J, the gap between germline ends came to 18 bases. The CDR3 sequence: CASRSQEARFEAFF. The CDR3 nucleotides read TGTGCCAGCAGATCTCAGGAGGCTCGATTTGAAGCTTTCTTT.

The chain links TRBV2 to TRBJ2-5; D gene uncertain. Germline CDR1 is SNHLY and CDR2 is FYNNEI. V dropped 6 bases and J dropped 5 bases, with 13 bases sitting between them. The CDR3 has 13 amino acids. The CDR3 nucleotides read TGTGCCAGCAGGGGGTTTCGGCGGGAGACCCAGTACTTC. Its translation is CASRGFRRETQYF. The full variable domain, completed using reference TRBV2 and TRBJ2-5, is EPEVTQTPSHQVTQMGQEVILRCVPISNHLYFYWYRQILGQKVEFLVSFYNNEISEKSEIFDDQFSVERPDGSNFTLKIRSTKLEDSAMYFCASRGFRRETQYFGPGTRLLVL.

This clone occurred a few times. The rearrangement uses TRBV24-1 and TRBJ2-1, with D unresolved. Germline values: CDR1 KGHDR, CDR2 SFDVKD. This CDR3 contains 16 residues. The germline V and J ends were trimmed by 3 bases and 6 bases, with 17 bases remaining between them. The CDR3, as DNA: TGTGCCACCAGTGATACGTTCGACACATCTTCCAATGAGCAGTTCTTC. It specifies CATSDTFDTSSNEQFF.

Here the CDR3 reads CARSRTSSVYNEQFF. CDR3 sequence (DNA): TGTGCCAGGTCCCGGACTAGCAGCGTGTACAATGAGCAGTTCTTC. V usage is TRBV2 and J usage is TRBJ2-1; TRBD2 agrees at 8 bases. CDR3 length equals 15 residues. The V and J ends lost 9 bases and 4 bases, in that order; junction bases with no gene match: 11. Germline V CDR1 and CDR2: SNHLY, FYNNEI. Supplemented by reference TRBV2 and TRBJ2-1, the full variable domain reads EPEVTQTPSHQVTQMGQEVILRCVPISNHLYFYWYRQILGQKVEFLVSFYNNEISEKSEIFDDQFSVERPDGSNFTLKIRSTKLEDSAMYFCARSRTSSVYNEQFFGPGTRLTVL.

V and J are TRBV4-3 and TRBJ1-2, with 10 bases aligning to TRBD1. The J segment lost 7 bases and the V segment lost 4 bases, leaving 9 bases of the junction unmatched. CDR1 LGHNA and CDR2 YSLEER come from the germline V gene. This CDR3 contains 15 residues. CDR3 residues: CASSPRTGGLSGYTF. CDR3 bases: TGCGCCAGCAGCCCCCGGACAGGGGGTCTCTCTGGCTACACCTTC.

Here the CDR3 reads CATSRDRYEQYF. The CDR3 nucleotides are TGTGCCACCAGCAGAGATAGGTACGAGCAGTACTTC. The rearrangement joins TRBV15 to TRBJ2-7, with no clear D. The CDR3 is made up of 12 amino acids. The V gene's germline CDR1 is LNHNV and CDR2 YYDKDF (reference sequence). Trimming took off 0 bases at V and 4 bases at J, with 4 bases between the two ends.

The chain has TRBV6-4 and TRBJ2-2; a possible D gene is TRBD2 (6 bases). The CDR3 is made up of 16 amino acids. The germline V gene encodes CDR1 MRHNA and CDR2 SNTAGT. The V gene lost 10 bases and the J gene lost 4 bases, with 22 bases spanning the gap. This CDR3 reads CATSLRGGTSTGELFF. The CDR3 coding sequence is TGTGCCACCTCCCTACGTGGGGGGACCTCCACCGGGGAGCTGTTTTTT.

The chain recombines TRBV19 with TRBJ1-3; the D gene is possibly TRBD1 (5 bases). The CDR3 has 16 residues. V shed 2 bases and J shed 0 bases, with 11 bases lying between them. Germline V CDR1 and CDR2: LNHDA, SQIVND (reference sequence). DNA for the CDR3: TGTGCCAGTAGTATACAGGGTCGGGACTCTGGAAACACCATATATTTT. Its translation: CASSIQGRDSGNTIYF.

Here the CDR3 DNA reads TGTGCCAGCTCTCCGGGACAGGATAATTCACCCCTCCACTTT. It yields the protein CASSPGQDNSPLHF. J is TRBJ1-6 and V is TRBV18, with 8 nucleotides matching TRBD1. The germline gives CDR1 KGHSH, CDR2 LQKENI. The V and J ends lost 6 bases and 5 bases, in that order; junction bases with no gene match: 3. The CDR3 loop spans 14 amino acids. Together with reference TRBV18 and TRBJ1-6, the CDR3 gives the full variable domain: NAGVMQNPRHLVRRRGQEARLRCSPMKGHSHVYWYRQLPEEGLKFMVYLQKENIIDESGMPKERFSAEFPKEGPSILRIQQVVRGDSAAYFCASSPGQDNSPLHFGNGTRLTVT.

The rearrangement links TRBV6-2 or TRBV6-3 to TRBJ1-5, with D possibly matching TRBD1 (5 bases). V was cut by 2 bases and J by 0 bases, with 8 bases left in between. The length of the CDR3 is 15 residues. Per germline, CDR1 MNHEY and CDR2 SVGEGT. CDR3 protein: CASSYTGISNQPQHF. The DNA of the CDR3 is TGTGCCAGCAGTTACACAGGAATTAGCAATCAGCCCCAGCATTTT.

The CDR3 loop is CASSQTLGTGTGNTIYF. In nucleotides, the CDR3 is TGTGCCAGCAGCCAAACCCTCGGGACAGGGACGGGAAACACCATATATTTT. This chain connects TRBV3-1 (or the pseudogene TRBV3-2) to TRBJ1-3; 9 nucleotides match TRBD1. This CDR3 is built from 17 residues. The trim removed 2 bases at V and 4 bases at J, leaving 9 bases unmatched. In germline, CDR1 is LGHDT, CDR2 YNNKEL (reference sequence).

V gene TRBV20-1 combines with J gene TRBJ1-2; D remains ambiguous. Germline V gene sequence: CDR1 DFQATT, CDR2 SNEGSKA (reference sequence). V was cut by 5 bases and J by 7 bases, with 11 bases left in between. The CDR3 contains 11 residues. As DNA, the CDR3 is TGCAGTGCTGGCCCTCGGGGTGGCTACACCTTC. Translating gives CSAGPRGGYTF.

The rearrangement joins TRBV29-1 to TRBJ2-3; 10 positions agree with TRBD1. Per germline, CDR1 SQVTM and CDR2 ANQGSEA. V lost 4 bases to trimming and J lost 4 bases; unmatched junction nucleotides: 5. This CDR3 contains 14 residues. The DNA of the CDR3 is TGCAGCGTTGGGGGGACAGGGGACCCAGATACGCAGTATTTT. As protein: CSVGGTGDPDTQYF.

This chain uses TRBV19 with TRBJ1-2; no clear D. The germline V gene has CDR1 LNHDA and CDR2 SQIVND (reference sequence). V was trimmed by 0 bases and J by 5 bases, leaving 19 bases between them. The CDR3 has 17 amino acids. The CDR3 is CASSIDGTALRRYGYTF. The CDR3 bases are TGTGCCAGTAGTATAGACGGTACAGCTTTGCGACGATATGGCTACACCTTC.

This chain connects TRBV2 to TRBJ2-3, with TRBD1 matching 7 bases. The CDR3 contains 14 residues. The V gene end was trimmed by 9 bases and the J gene end by 3 bases; junction bases not matched to a gene: 9. CDR1 is SNHLY and CDR2 is FYNNEI in the germline V gene. The CDR3 spells CASIRDSTTDTQYF. CDR3 in DNA: TGTGCCAGTATCCGGGACAGCACAACAGATACGCAGTATTTT.

This clone was detected only a few times. The chain joins TRBV12-3 or TRBV12-4 to TRBJ1-2, with D uncertain. Trimming cost V 2 bases and J 7 bases, with 11 bases left between them. This CDR3 has 13 amino acids. This CDR3 reads CASSLPHGFGYTF. CDR3 nucleotides: TGTGCCAGCAGTTTACCCCACGGGTTTGGCTACACCTTC.

The gene calls are TRBV7-8 and TRBJ2-1; 7 nucleotides align to TRBD2. In germline, CDR1 is SGHVS, CDR2 FQNEAQ. The V segment lost 3 bases and the J segment 9 bases; nucleotides outside the gene matches: 8. This CDR3 contains 14 residues. This chain's CDR3 is CASSFGLVIGEQFF. The CDR3 DNA sequence: TGTGCCAGCAGCTTTGGACTAGTTATCGGTGAGCAGTTCTTC.

The chain is built from TRBV20-1 and TRBJ2-1; no firm D call. The CDR3 extends over 10 amino acids. The V gene's germline CDR1 is DFQATT and CDR2 SNEGSKA (reference sequence). CDR3 nucleotides: TGCAGCGTATTCTACAATGAGCAGTTCTTC. It specifies CSVFYNEQFF.

The V and J genes are TRBV10-2 and TRBJ2-4; 10 nucleotides align to TRBD1. Germline V gives CDR1 WSHSY, CDR2 SAAADI. The CDR3 extends over 18 amino acids. With 4 bases clipped from V and 0 bases from J, the junction kept 9 bases outside the gene matches. CDR3 DNA: TGCGCCAGCAGTGTGGGGGACAGGGGTATTCTAGCCAAAAACATTCAGTACTTC. Translating gives CASSVGDRGILAKNIQYF.

The chain employs TRBV27 and TRBJ1-1; 7 bases fit TRBD1. Germline CDR1 MNHEY, CDR2 SMNVEV (reference sequence). V lost 4 bases to trimming and J lost 3 bases; unmatched junction nucleotides: 8. This CDR3 has 15 amino acids. The CDR3 region has the DNA TGTGCCAGCAGTTACTCCAGGGGGAAAGACACTGAAGCTTTCTTT. Its translation: CASSYSRGKDTEAFF.

This chain joins TRBV19 and TRBJ2-3, with 11 bases fitting TRBD2. Germline loops: CDR1 LNHDA, CDR2 SQIVND (reference sequence). V dropped 4 bases and J dropped 2; count of bases not matched to a gene: 8. The CDR3 spans 17 residues. DNA for the CDR3: TGTGCCAGTAGTACGTTAGCGGGAGGGAGGGTCACAGATACGCAGTATTTT. It encodes CASSTLAGGRVTDTQYF. Using reference TRBV19 and TRBJ2-3 for the parts outside the CDR3, the full variable domain is DGGITQSPKYLFRKEGQNVTLSCEQNLNHDAMYWYRQDPGQGLRLIYYSQIVNDFQKGDIAEGYSVSREKKESFPLTVTSAQKNPTAFYLCASSTLAGGRVTDTQYFGPGTRLTVL.

The gene calls are TRBV5-4 and TRBJ2-5; 14 nucleotides line up with TRBD2. Germline CDR1 SGHNT, CDR2 YYREEE (reference sequence). The ends lost 1 base at V and 4 bases at J; junction bases unmatched: 3. The CDR3 runs 16 residues. The CDR3 DNA follows: TGTGCCAGCAGCTTGAGACTAGCGGGAGGGTCAGAGACCCAGTACTTC. It translates to CASSLRLAGGSETQYF.

A single count supports this clone. The genes are TRBV28 and TRBJ1-2; 7 bases are a match to TRBD1. Trimming at V came to 2 bases and at J to 8 bases, leaving 8 bases not matched to a gene. Germline lookup yields CDR1 MDHEN and CDR2 SYDVKM. The CDR3 has 14 amino acids. Here the CDR3 DNA reads TGTGCCAGCAGTTTACACACAGGGGCTTACGGCTACACCTTC. This codes for CASSLHTGAYGYTF.

This sequence joins TRBV27 and TRBJ1-1; D may be TRBD1 (5 bases). Germline V gene lookup returns CDR1 MNHEY and CDR2 SMNVEV (reference sequence). This CDR3 is 13 amino acids long. Trimming removed 6 bases at V and 5 bases at J, with 13 bases between. The CDR3, as DNA: TGTGCCAGCAGCGGGGGAGGGAGTACTGAAGCTTTCTTT. Its translation: CASSGGGSTEAFF.

This clone was observed a few times. The V and J genes are TRBV18 and TRBJ1-1; D is unresolved. V gave up 3 bases and J gave up 3 bases, with 8 bases separating them. The germline gives CDR1 KGHSH, CDR2 LQKENI. The length of the CDR3 is 13 residues. CDR3 in DNA: TGTGCCAGCTCACCGAGTCTGGACACTGAAGCTTTCTTT. This sequence encodes CASSPSLDTEAFF.

The rearrangement uses TRBV28 and TRBJ2-7; the D gene is possibly TRBD1 (6 bases). Germline V gene data show CDR1 as MDHEN and CDR2 as SYDVKM. The CDR3 is 13 amino acids. Between the trimmed V and J ends, which lost 4 bases and 6 bases, there was a span of 13 bases. The CDR3 DNA reads TGTGCCAGCAGTTCAGGGGCTCCGGTCGAGCAGTACTTC. It encodes CASSSGAPVEQYF.